What follows are 9 T cell receptor beta chains derived from one specimen sequenced in a study of cytotoxic CD8 clonotypes in ibrutinib-treated CLL. Sequencing used immunoSEQ multiplex PCR; TCRdb keeps in-frame clones, though not all of them. The table has 100,000 to 150,000 clones, 70% to 90% seen once. This material consisted of PBMCs, taken after 24 months of ibrutinib treatment. The receptor source for this set is a human donor with chronic lymphocytic leukemia.

The rearrangement joins TRBV30 to TRBJ2-3; D perhaps matches TRBD2 (6 bases). Trimming stripped 7 bases from V and 3 bases from J, with 17 bases between. Germline CDR1 reads GTSNPN; CDR2 reads SVGIG (reference sequence). There are 14 residues in the CDR3. CDR3: CAFRRALGTDTQYF. DNA of the CDR3: TGTGCCTTTCGGAGGGCTTTGGGAACAGATACGCAGTATTTT.

The V and J genes are TRBV27 and TRBJ2-7; 7 nucleotides align to TRBD2. The CDR3 length is 16 residues. V was clipped by 3 bases and J by 4 bases; unmatched bases: 12. Germline lookup yields CDR1 MNHEY and CDR2 SMNVEV (reference sequence). The CDR3 DNA sequence: TGTGCCAGCAGTTTGGGGCTGCAAGCGGGACTTTACGAGCAGTACTTC. Amino acids: CASSLGLQAGLYEQYF.

The CDR3 loop reads CASSQEAGPEQPQHF. The CDR3, as DNA: TGCGCCAGCAGCCAGGAAGCGGGGCCGGAACAGCCCCAGCATTTT. This chain joins TRBV4-3 and TRBJ1-5; TRBD1 is a possible D gene (5 bases). V lost 3 bases and J lost 7, with 16 bases in between. Germline V lookup: CDR1 LGHNA, CDR2 YSLEER. This CDR3 is built from 15 residues.

This rearrangement joins TRBV5-6 to TRBJ2-3, with D unresolved. This CDR3 has 14 amino acids. V lost 4 bases, J lost 0 bases, and 9 bases lay in between. Germline CDR1 and CDR2: SGHDT and YYEEEE. The CDR3 protein is CASSGLSSTDTQYF. The CDR3 coding sequence is TGTGCCAGCAGCGGCCTCTCAAGCACAGATACGCAGTATTTT.

The chain recombines TRBV7-6 with TRBJ1-5; TRBD1 agrees at 11 bases. This CDR3 contains 19 residues. J lost 1 base, V lost 6 bases, and 14 bases had no gene match. The germline V gene has CDR1 SGHVS and CDR2 FNYEAQ. The CDR3 DNA sequence: TGTGCCAGCAGTCCCCCCGCCCGGACAGGGGGCGAAAGCAATCAGCCCCAGCATTTT. This sequence encodes CASSPPARTGGESNQPQHF. The variable domain in full, with the rest retrieved from reference TRBV7-6 and TRBJ1-5, is GAGVSQSPRYKVTKRGQDVALRCDPISGHVSLYWYRQALGQGPEFLTYFNYEAQQDKSGLPNDRFSAERPEGSISTLTIQRTEQRDSAMYRCASSPPARTGGESNQPQHFGDGTRLSIL.

The chain has TRBV28 and TRBJ1-2; D is ambiguous. Trimming pared 5 bases from V and 3 bases from J, leaving 7 bases between. The CDR3 is 12 amino acids. Looked up from germline, CDR1 is MDHEN and CDR2 is SYDVKM. The CDR3 DNA is TGTGCCAGCAGTATGTCGGACTATGGCTACACCTTC. This encodes CASSMSDYGYTF.

The sample holds one count of this clone. CDR3 nucleotides: TGTGCCAGCAGCTGGGGGACAGGGGGTAACTACGAGCAGTACTTC. Translated: CASSWGTGGNYEQYF. The chain carries TRBV7-2 and TRBJ2-7, with 11 bases identical to TRBD1. In germline, CDR1 is SGHTA, CDR2 FQGNSA. The junction had 5 bases not matched to a gene; V was cut back by 4 bases and J by 3 bases. The CDR3 totals 15 residues.

The chain links TRBV4-2 to TRBJ1-4, with D uncertain. V shed 4 bases and J shed 3 bases, with 9 bases lying between them. The CDR3 loop spans 14 amino acids. The germline V gene encodes CDR1 LGHNA and CDR2 YNFKEQ. CDR3 in amino acids: CASSRGGSNEKLFF. CDR3 in DNA: TGTGCCAGCAGCCGAGGAGGGTCTAATGAAAAACTGTTTTTT.

The chain has TRBV5-1 and TRBJ2-5, with D perhaps TRBD2 (5 bases). V was shortened by 0 bases and J by 1 base, with 7 bases between the two germline ends. The germline gives CDR1 SGHRS, CDR2 YFSETQ. The CDR3 contains 14 residues. This CDR3 reads CASSLAGIQETQYF. CDR3 nucleotide sequence: TGCGCCAGCAGCTTGGCCGGGATCCAAGAGACCCAGTACTTC.